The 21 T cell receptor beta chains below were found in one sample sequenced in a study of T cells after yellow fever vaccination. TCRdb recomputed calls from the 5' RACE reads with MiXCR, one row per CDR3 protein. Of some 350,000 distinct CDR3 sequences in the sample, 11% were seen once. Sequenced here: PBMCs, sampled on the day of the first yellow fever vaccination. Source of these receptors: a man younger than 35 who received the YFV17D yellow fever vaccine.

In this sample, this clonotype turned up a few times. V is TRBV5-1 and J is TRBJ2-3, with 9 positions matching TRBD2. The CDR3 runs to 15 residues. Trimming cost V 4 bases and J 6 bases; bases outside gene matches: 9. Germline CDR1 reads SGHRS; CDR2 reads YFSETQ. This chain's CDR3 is CASSIPLAGVDTQYF. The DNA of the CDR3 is TGCGCCAGCAGCATCCCTTTAGCGGGGGTGGATACGCAGTATTTT.

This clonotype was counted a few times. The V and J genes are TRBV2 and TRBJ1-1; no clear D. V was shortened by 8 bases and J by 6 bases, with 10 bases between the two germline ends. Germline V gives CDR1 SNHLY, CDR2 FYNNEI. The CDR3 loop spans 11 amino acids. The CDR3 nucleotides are TGTGCCAGCTTTCAGCTATCTGAAGCTTTCTTT. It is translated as CASFQLSEAFF.

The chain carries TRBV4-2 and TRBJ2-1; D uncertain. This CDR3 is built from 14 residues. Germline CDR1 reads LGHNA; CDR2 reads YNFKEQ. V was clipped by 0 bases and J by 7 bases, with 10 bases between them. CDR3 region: CASSQDNSRNEQFF. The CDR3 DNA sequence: TGTGCCAGCAGCCAAGATAATAGCCGTAATGAGCAGTTCTTC.

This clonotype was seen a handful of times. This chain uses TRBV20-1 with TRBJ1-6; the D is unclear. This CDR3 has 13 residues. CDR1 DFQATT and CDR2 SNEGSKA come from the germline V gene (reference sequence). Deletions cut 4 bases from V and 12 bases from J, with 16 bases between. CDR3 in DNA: TGCAGTGCTATTCCAGGAGGTGTGAAACCCCTCCACTTT. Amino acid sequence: CSAIPGGVKPLHF.

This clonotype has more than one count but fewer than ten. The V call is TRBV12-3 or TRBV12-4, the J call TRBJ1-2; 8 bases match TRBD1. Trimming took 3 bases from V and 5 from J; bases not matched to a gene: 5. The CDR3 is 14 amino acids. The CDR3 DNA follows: TGTGCCAGCAGTTTTAACAGGGGGGGATATGGCTACACCTTC. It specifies CASSFNRGGYGYTF.

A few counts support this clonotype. The CDR3 region is CASSLRRGWGNTIYF. The CDR3 DNA sequence: TGTGCCAGCAGTTTGCGCAGGGGATGGGGAAACACCATATATTTT. J is TRBJ1-3 and V is TRBV28; possibly TRBD1 for D (6 bases). Germline V gene sequence: CDR1 MDHEN, CDR2 SYDVKM. The CDR3 totals 15 residues. The V end lost 3 bases, the J end lost 4 bases, and 13 bases lay between the germline ends.

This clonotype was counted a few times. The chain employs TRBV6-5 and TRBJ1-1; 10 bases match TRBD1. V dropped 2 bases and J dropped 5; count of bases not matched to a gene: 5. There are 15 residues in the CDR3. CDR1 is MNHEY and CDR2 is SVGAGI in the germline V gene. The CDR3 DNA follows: TGTGCCAGCAGTTACGACAGGGGGCAAAGGACTGAAGCTTTCTTT. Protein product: CASSYDRGQRTEAFF.

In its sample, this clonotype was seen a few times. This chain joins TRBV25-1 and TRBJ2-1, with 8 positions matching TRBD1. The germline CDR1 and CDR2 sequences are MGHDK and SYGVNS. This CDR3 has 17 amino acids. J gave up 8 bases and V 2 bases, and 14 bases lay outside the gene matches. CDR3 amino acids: CASSEHPGTGNSHEQFF. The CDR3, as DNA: TGTGCCAGCAGTGAACACCCCGGGACAGGAAATTCTCATGAGCAGTTCTTC.

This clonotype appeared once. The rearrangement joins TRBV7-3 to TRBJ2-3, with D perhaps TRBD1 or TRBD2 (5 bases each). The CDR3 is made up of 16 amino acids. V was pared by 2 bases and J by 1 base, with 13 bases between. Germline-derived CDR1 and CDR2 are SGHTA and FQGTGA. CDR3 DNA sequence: TGTGCCAGCAGCTTAGGAAACAGAGGGGGCACAGATACGCAGTATTTT. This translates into CASSLGNRGGTDTQYF.

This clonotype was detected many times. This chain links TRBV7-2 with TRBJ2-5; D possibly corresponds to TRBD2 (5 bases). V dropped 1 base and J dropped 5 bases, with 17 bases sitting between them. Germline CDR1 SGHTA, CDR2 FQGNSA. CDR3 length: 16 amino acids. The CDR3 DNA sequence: TGTGCCAGCAGCTTAGGAGAATCTAGCTCCGGGGAGACCCAGTACTTC. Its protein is CASSLGESSSGETQYF.

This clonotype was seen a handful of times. The chain's CDR3 is CATHTGDANTGELFF. The CDR3, as DNA: TGTGCCACCCACACAGGGGACGCGAACACCGGGGAGCTGTTTTTT. The chain recombines TRBV24-1 with TRBJ2-2; 7 positions match TRBD1. The V segment lost 9 bases and the J segment 0 bases; nucleotides outside the gene matches: 6. This CDR3 spans 15 amino acids. Germline V gene sequence: CDR1 KGHDR, CDR2 SFDVKD.

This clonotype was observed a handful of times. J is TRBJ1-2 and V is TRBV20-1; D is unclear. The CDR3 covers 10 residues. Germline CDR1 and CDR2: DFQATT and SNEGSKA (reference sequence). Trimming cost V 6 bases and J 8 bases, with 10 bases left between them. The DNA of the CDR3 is TGCAGTGCCACGTCAGGAGGCTACACCTTC. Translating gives CSATSGGYTF.

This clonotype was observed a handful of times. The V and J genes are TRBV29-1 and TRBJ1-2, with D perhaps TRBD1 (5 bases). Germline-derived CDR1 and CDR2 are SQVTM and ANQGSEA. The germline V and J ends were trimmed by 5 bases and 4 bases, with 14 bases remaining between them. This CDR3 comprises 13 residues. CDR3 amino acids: CSVKGGGSYGYTF. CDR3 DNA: TGCAGCGTTAAAGGTGGGGGGAGCTATGGCTACACCTTC.

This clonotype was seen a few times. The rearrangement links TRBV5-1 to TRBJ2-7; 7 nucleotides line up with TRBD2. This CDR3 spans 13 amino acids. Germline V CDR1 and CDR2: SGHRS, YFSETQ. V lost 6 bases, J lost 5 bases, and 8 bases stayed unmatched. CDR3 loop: CASIWTSGDEQYF. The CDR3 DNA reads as TGCGCCAGCATATGGACTAGTGGCGACGAGCAGTACTTC.

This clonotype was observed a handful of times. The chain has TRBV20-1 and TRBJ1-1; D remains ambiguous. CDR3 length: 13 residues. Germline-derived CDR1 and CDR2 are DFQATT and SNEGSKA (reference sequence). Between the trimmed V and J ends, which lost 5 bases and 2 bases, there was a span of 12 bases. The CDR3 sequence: CSAGLEDNTEAFF. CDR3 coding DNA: TGCAGTGCTGGACTCGAGGACAACACTGAAGCTTTCTTT.

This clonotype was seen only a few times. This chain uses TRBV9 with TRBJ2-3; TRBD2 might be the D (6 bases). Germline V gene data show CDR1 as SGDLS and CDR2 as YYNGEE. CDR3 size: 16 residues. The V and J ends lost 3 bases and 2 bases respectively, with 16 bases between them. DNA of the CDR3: TGTGCCAGCAGCGGCGGGACCGCTAAAAACACAGATACGCAGTATTTT. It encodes CASSGGTAKNTDTQYF.

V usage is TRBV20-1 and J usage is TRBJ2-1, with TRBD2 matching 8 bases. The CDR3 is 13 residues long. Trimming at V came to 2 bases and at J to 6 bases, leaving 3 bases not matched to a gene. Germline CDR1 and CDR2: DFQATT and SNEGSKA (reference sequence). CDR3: CSARSGTSNEQFF. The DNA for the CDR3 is TGCAGTGCTAGATCCGGGACTAGCAATGAGCAGTTCTTC.

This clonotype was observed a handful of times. In DNA form, the CDR3 reads TGTGCCAGCAGCACACAGTCTACCGAGACCCAGTACTTC. It codes for CASSTQSTETQYF. The chain combines TRBV9 with TRBJ2-5; no definite D call. Germline values: CDR1 SGDLS, CDR2 YYNGEE. Deletions cut 4 bases from V and 5 bases from J, with 12 bases between. The CDR3 totals 13 residues.

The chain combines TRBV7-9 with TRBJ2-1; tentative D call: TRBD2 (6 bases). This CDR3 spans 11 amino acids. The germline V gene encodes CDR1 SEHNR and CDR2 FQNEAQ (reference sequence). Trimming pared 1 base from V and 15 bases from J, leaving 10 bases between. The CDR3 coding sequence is TGTGCCAGCAGCTTAGATCAGGGAGGGTTCTTC. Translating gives CASSLDQGGFF.

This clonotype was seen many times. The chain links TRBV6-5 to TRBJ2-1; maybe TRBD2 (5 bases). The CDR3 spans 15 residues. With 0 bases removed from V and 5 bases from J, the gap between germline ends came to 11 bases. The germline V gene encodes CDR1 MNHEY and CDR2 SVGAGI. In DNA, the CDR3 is TGTGCCAGCAGTTACTCGTCGGCCGGGAACAATGAGCAGTTCTTC. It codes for CASSYSSAGNNEQFF.

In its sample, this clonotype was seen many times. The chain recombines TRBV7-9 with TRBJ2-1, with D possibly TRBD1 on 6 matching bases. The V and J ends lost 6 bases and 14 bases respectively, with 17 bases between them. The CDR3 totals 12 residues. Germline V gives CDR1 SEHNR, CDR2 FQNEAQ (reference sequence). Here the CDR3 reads CASSPQGLLEFF. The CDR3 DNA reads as TGTGCCAGCAGTCCCCAGGGGCTGCTGGAGTTCTTC.